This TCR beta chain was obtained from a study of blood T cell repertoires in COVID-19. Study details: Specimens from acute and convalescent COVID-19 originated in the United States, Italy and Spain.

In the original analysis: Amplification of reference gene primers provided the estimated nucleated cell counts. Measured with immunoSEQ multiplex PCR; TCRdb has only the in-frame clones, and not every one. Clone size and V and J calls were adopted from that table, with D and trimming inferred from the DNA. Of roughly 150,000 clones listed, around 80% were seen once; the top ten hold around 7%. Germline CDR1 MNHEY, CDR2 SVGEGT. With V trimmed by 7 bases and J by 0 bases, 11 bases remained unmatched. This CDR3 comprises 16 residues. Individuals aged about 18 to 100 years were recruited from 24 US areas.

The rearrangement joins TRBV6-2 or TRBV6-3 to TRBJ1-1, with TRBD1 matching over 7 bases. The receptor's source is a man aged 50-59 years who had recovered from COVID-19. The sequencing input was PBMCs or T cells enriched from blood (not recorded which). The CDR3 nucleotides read TGTGCCAGCAACCCGTGGACAGGAGACATGAACACTGAAGCTTTCTTT. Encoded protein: CASNPWTGDMNTEAFF.